These T cell receptor beta chains were read from a single sample in a study of T cell changes during pregnancy in multiple sclerosis. Data came from immunoSEQ multiplex PCR; TCRdb stores just in-frame clones and leaves some out. The sample has tens of thousands of clones, 80% to 95% seen once. The starting material was peripheral blood, obtained before pregnancy. The receptors originated from a female donor with multiple sclerosis, enrolled in a pregnancy study. The CDR3 runs from the conserved cysteine through the conserved F or W. D genes are given only for firm matches. Some rows have no size entry. The others give once, few or many, or a class for an expanded clone.

D gene: NA
clone size: NA
V gene: TRBV5-4
J gene: TRBJ1-1
CDR3 protein: CASSPHGAGRTEAFF
CDR3 DNA: TGTGCCAGCAGCCCCCATGGGGCAGGGCGCACTGAAGCTTTCTTT

D gene: NA
clone size: NA
V gene: TRBV5-1
J gene: TRBJ1-1
CDR3 protein: CASSFPVSGEAFF
CDR3 DNA: TGCGCCAGCAGCTTTCCGGTAAGCGGTGAAGCTTTCTTT

D gene: NA
clone size: once
V gene: TRBV6-5
J gene: TRBJ2-6
CDR3 protein: CASSRDFSGANVLTF
CDR3 DNA: TGTGCCAGCAGTCGGGACTTCTCTGGGGCCAACGTCCTGACTTTC

D gene: TRBD1
clone size: NA
V gene: TRBV29-1
J gene: TRBJ2-2
CDR3 protein: CSAETGGGAGELFF
CDR3 DNA: TGCAGCGCAGAGACAGGGGGTGGAGCCGGGGAGCTGTTTTTT

D gene: NA
clone size: NA
V gene: TRBV6-5
J gene: TRBJ1-1
CDR3 protein: CASRETVGAFF
CDR3 DNA: TGTGCCAGCAGGGAAACAGTGGGAGCTTTCTTT

D gene: NA
clone size: NA
V gene: TRBV4-1
J gene: TRBJ2-7
CDR3 protein: CASSQGRGLRYEQYF
CDR3 DNA: TGCGCCAGCAGCCAAGGGCGGGGATTACGCTACGAGCAGTACTTC

D gene: TRBD1
clone size: NA
V gene: TRBV28
J gene: TRBJ1-1
CDR3 protein: CASSLGDREAFF
CDR3 DNA: TGTGCCAGCAGTTTAGGGGACAGGGAAGCTTTCTTT

D gene: TRBD1
clone size: NA
V gene: TRBV13
J gene: TRBJ2-7
CDR3 protein: CASISMTGGSYEQYF
CDR3 DNA: TGTGCCAGCATCTCCATGACAGGGGGAAGCTACGAGCAGTACTTC

D gene: NA
clone size: NA
V gene: TRBV4-2
J gene: TRBJ2-3
CDR3 protein: CASSQVFPRHTDTQYF
CDR3 DNA: TGTGCCAGCAGCCAAGTCTTTCCAAGACACACAGATACGCAGTATTTT

D gene: NA
clone size: NA
V gene: TRBV7-9
J gene: TRBJ1-2
CDR3 protein: CASTYSGGDHYGYTF
CDR3 DNA: TGTGCCAGCACCTACTCCGGCGGGGACCACTATGGCTACACCTTC

D gene: NA
clone size: few
V gene: TRBV5-1
J gene: TRBJ2-7
CDR3 protein: CASSFQGRDEQYF
CDR3 DNA: TGCGCCAGCAGCTTTCAGGGTAGAGACGAGCAGTACTTC

D gene: NA
clone size: few
V gene: TRBV6-5
J gene: TRBJ2-1
CDR3 protein: CASSLDREQFF
CDR3 DNA: TGTGCCAGCAGCCTTGACAGGGAGCAGTTCTTC

D gene: TRBD1
clone size: NA
V gene: TRBV27
J gene: TRBJ1-3
CDR3 protein: CASSLRGQGSLNTIYF
CDR3 DNA: TGTGCCAGCAGTTTACGGGGACAGGGCTCATTAAACACCATATATTTT

D gene: TRBD2
clone size: NA
V gene: TRBV5-1
J gene: TRBJ2-2
CDR3 protein: CASSLGGLAVNTGELFF
CDR3 DNA: TGCGCCAGCAGCTTGGGGGGACTAGCTGTGAACACCGGGGAGCTGTTTTTT

D gene: NA
clone size: NA
V gene: TRBV6-5
J gene: TRBJ1-1
CDR3 protein: CASTRGANTEAFF
CDR3 DNA: TGTGCCAGCACCCGGGGAGCGAACACTGAAGCTTTCTTT

D gene: TRBD1
clone size: NA
V gene: TRBV7-8
J gene: TRBJ1-2
CDR3 protein: CASSLISGTENYGYTF
CDR3 DNA: TGTGCCAGCAGCTTAATTTCCGGGACAGAAAACTATGGCTACACCTTC

D gene: NA
clone size: NA
V gene: TRBV2
J gene: TRBJ1-2
CDR3 protein: CASSERQNYGYTF
CDR3 DNA: TGTGCCAGCAGTGAAAGACAGAACTATGGCTACACCTTC

D gene: NA
clone size: NA
V gene: TRBV18
J gene: TRBJ2-1
CDR3 protein: CASSPGAYNEQFF
CDR3 DNA: TGTGCCAGCTCCCCCGGGGCCTACAATGAGCAGTTCTTC

D gene: NA
clone size: few
V gene: TRBV30
J gene: TRBJ1-1
CDR3 protein: CAWSGSNTEAFF
CDR3 DNA: TGTGCCTGGAGTGGTTCAAACACTGAAGCTTTCTTT

D gene: NA
clone size: NA
V gene: TRBV7-2
J gene: TRBJ2-2
CDR3 protein: CASSRDRNPTGELFF
CDR3 DNA: TGTGCCAGCAGCCGAGACAGAAACCCCACCGGGGAGCTGTTTTTT

D gene: NA
clone size: NA
V gene: TRBV4-2
J gene: TRBJ2-1
CDR3 protein: CASSQDPGSPDNEQFF
CDR3 DNA: TGTGCCAGCAGCCAAGACCCCGGGAGTCCCGACAATGAGCAGTTCTTC

D gene: TRBD1
clone size: NA
V gene: TRBV2
J gene: TRBJ1-4
CDR3 protein: CASSERILDRVAEKLFF
CDR3 DNA: TGTGCCAGCAGTGAAAGAATTCTGGACAGGGTGGCCGAAAAACTGTTTTTT

D gene: TRBD1
clone size: NA
V gene: TRBV6-5
J gene: TRBJ1-5
CDR3 protein: CASRQGNQPQHF
CDR3 DNA: TGTGCCAGTAGACAGGGGAATCAGCCCCAGCATTTT

D gene: NA
clone size: NA
V gene: TRBV5-1
J gene: TRBJ1-2
CDR3 protein: CASSTQGTDGYTF
CDR3 DNA: TGCGCCAGCAGTACCCAGGGGACGGATGGCTACACCTTC

D gene: NA
clone size: NA
V gene: TRBV15
J gene: TRBJ2-3
CDR3 protein: CATSRDQGDTQYF
CDR3 DNA: TGTGCCACCAGCAGAGATCAGGGAGATACGCAGTATTTT

D gene: NA
clone size: NA
V gene: TRBV9
J gene: TRBJ2-1
CDR3 protein: CASSAQLEQFF
CDR3 DNA: TGTGCCAGCAGCGCCCAATTGGAGCAGTTCTTC

D gene: NA
clone size: NA
V gene: TRBV5-4
J gene: TRBJ2-7
CDR3 protein: CASSPPQGRGRSYEQYF
CDR3 DNA: TGTGCCAGCAGCCCACCTCAGGGTAGGGGCCGGTCCTACGAGCAGTACTTC

D gene: NA
clone size: NA
V gene: TRBV5-8
J gene: TRBJ2-7
CDR3 protein: CASSLGSGVVYEQYF
CDR3 DNA: TGTGCCAGCAGCTTGGGGTCTGGAGTGGTGTACGAGCAGTACTTC

D gene: TRBD1
clone size: once
V gene: TRBV27
J gene: TRBJ1-6
CDR3 protein: CASSSSRQGGGSPLHF
CDR3 DNA: TGTGCCAGCAGTTCCTCCCGACAGGGTGGAGGTTCACCCCTCCACTTT

D gene: TRBD1
clone size: NA
V gene: TRBV5-6
J gene: TRBJ1-2
CDR3 protein: CASSRDRGKVGRGYTF
CDR3 DNA: TGTGCCAGCAGCCGGGACAGGGGGAAGGTTGGACGGGGCTACACCTTC

D gene: NA
clone size: NA
V gene: TRBV6-5
J gene: TRBJ1-1
CDR3 protein: CASKIPGNTEAFF
CDR3 DNA: TGTGCCAGCAAAATTCCGGGGAACACTGAAGCTTTCTTT

D gene: TRBD2
clone size: NA
V gene: TRBV18
J gene: TRBJ2-1
CDR3 protein: CASSQRLAEEGTYNEQFF
CDR3 DNA: TGTGCCAGCTCACAGCGACTAGCGGAGGAAGGCACCTACAATGAGCAGTTCTTC

D gene: TRBD1
clone size: once
V gene: TRBV5-4
J gene: TRBJ1-5
CDR3 protein: CASSRDREQPQHF
CDR3 DNA: TGTGCCAGCAGCCGGGACAGGGAGCAGCCCCAGCATTTT

D gene: NA
clone size: NA
V gene: TRBV7-9
J gene: TRBJ1-2
CDR3 protein: CASSLIWSEKANYGYTF
CDR3 DNA: TGTGCCAGCAGCTTAATATGGTCCGAGAAAGCTAACTATGGCTACACCTTC

D gene: TRBD2
clone size: NA
V gene: TRBV10-3
J gene: TRBJ2-3
CDR3 protein: CAISEEREADTQYF
CDR3 DNA: TGTGCCATCAGTGAAGAGCGGGAGGCAGATACGCAGTATTTT

D gene: TRBD1
clone size: NA
V gene: TRBV6-5
J gene: TRBJ1-1
CDR3 protein: CASRPRTGKNTEAFF
CDR3 DNA: TGTGCCAGCAGACCTCGGACAGGGAAGAACACTGAAGCTTTCTTT

D gene: TRBD1
clone size: NA
V gene: TRBV9
J gene: TRBJ1-2
CDR3 protein: CASSEVPATGSGYTF
CDR3 DNA: TGTGCCAGCTCTGAGGTGCCAGCGACAGGGAGTGGCTACACCTTC

D gene: NA
clone size: NA
V gene: TRBV29-1
J gene: TRBJ2-3
CDR3 protein: CSAIQISTDTQYF
CDR3 DNA: TGCAGCGCTATACAGATTAGCACAGATACGCAGTATTTT

D gene: TRBD1
clone size: NA
V gene: TRBV7-8
J gene: TRBJ1-2
CDR3 protein: CASSLARQGSYTF
CDR3 DNA: TGTGCCAGCAGCTTAGCCCGACAGGGTAGCTACACCTTC

D gene: TRBD2
clone size: few
V gene: TRBV7-2
J gene: TRBJ2-3
CDR3 protein: CASSLGWSSGGVSTDTQYF
CDR3 DNA: TGTGCCAGCAGCTTAGGATGGTCTAGCGGGGGGGTGAGCACAGATACGCAGTATTTT

D gene: NA
clone size: NA
V gene: TRBV5-1
J gene: TRBJ2-3
CDR3 protein: CASSTGGSTDTQYF
CDR3 DNA: TGCGCCAGCAGCACGGGCGGGAGCACAGATACGCAGTATTTT

D gene: NA
clone size: NA
V gene: TRBV21-1
J gene: TRBJ1-2
CDR3 protein: CASSNLGTDIGYTF
CDR3 DNA: TGTGCCAGCAGCAATTTGGGGACAGATATTGGCTACACCTTC

D gene: TRBD2
clone size: NA
V gene: TRBV7-6
J gene: TRBJ2-3
CDR3 protein: CASSTDIAGASGTQYF
CDR3 DNA: TGTGCCAGCAGCACGGACATAGCGGGGGCCTCGGGTACGCAGTATTTT

D gene: NA
clone size: NA
V gene: TRBV7-3
J gene: TRBJ2-1
CDR3 protein: CASSLTVATEQFF
CDR3 DNA: TGTGCCAGCAGCTTAACGGTAGCGACTGAGCAGTTCTTC

D gene: NA
clone size: NA
V gene: TRBV29-1
J gene: TRBJ2-1
CDR3 protein: CSVENLAHSYNEQFF
CDR3 DNA: TGCAGCGTTGAAAATCTTGCGCACAGCTACAATGAGCAGTTCTTC

D gene: NA
clone size: NA
V gene: TRBV27
J gene: TRBJ1-5
CDR3 protein: CASSPKITGYGNQPQHF
CDR3 DNA: TGTGCCAGCAGCCCAAAAATCACAGGGTACGGCAATCAGCCCCAGCATTTT

D gene: TRBD2
clone size: NA
V gene: TRBV7-9
J gene: TRBJ2-1
CDR3 protein: CASLTGTSGGGGSYNEQFF
CDR3 DNA: TGTGCCTCACTTACCGGGACTAGCGGCGGGGGGGGGTCCTACAATGAGCAGTTCTTC

D gene: TRBD1
clone size: NA
V gene: TRBV27
J gene: TRBJ2-7
CDR3 protein: CASSPGTGVAEQYF
CDR3 DNA: TGTGCCAGCAGTCCCGGGACAGGGGTAGCGGAGCAGTACTTC

D gene: TRBD1
clone size: once
V gene: TRBV29-1
J gene: TRBJ2-1
CDR3 protein: CSVEEDRVPNEQFF
CDR3 DNA: TGCAGCGTTGAAGAAGACAGGGTCCCCAATGAGCAGTTCTTC